The rows below give T cell receptor beta chains drawn from one sample of a study of T cell repertoires in ileal Crohn's disease. Sequencing used immunoSEQ multiplex PCR; TCRdb keeps in-frame clones, though not all of them. The table records approximately 4,500 clones, approximately 73% of them present only once. The sample taken for sequencing was ileal tissue. The source is an adult with Crohn's disease. Each CDR3 is given with its conserved first and last residue. Fields, in order: V gene, J gene, D gene, clone size, CDR3 protein, CDR3 DNA. A D gene is named only where the DNA matches it firmly. For some rows the clone size is stated as once, few or many, or as a class when expanded; others skip it.

v_call: TRBV30; j_call: TRBJ1-5; d_call: TRBD1; clone_size: -; cdr3_aa: CAWSRGQGFIQPQHF; cdr3_nt: TGTGCCTGGAGCCGGGGACAGGGCTTCATTCAGCCCCAGCATTTT
v_call: TRBV7-9; j_call: TRBJ1-2; d_call: TRBD1; clone_size: -; cdr3_aa: CASSLAGQGPTVDGYTF; cdr3_nt: TGTGCCAGCAGCTTAGCGGGACAGGGGCCCACGGTGGATGGCTACACCTTC
v_call: TRBV28; j_call: TRBJ1-2; d_call: TRBD1; clone_size: -; cdr3_aa: CASSTGAINYGYTF; cdr3_nt: TGTGCCAGCAGTACAGGGGCAATTAACTATGGCTACACCTTC
v_call: TRBV10-1; j_call: TRBJ1-5; d_call: -; clone_size: -; cdr3_aa: CASSEQGVQPQHF; cdr3_nt: TGCGCCAGCAGTGAACAGGGTGTTCAGCCCCAGCATTTT
v_call: TRBV9; j_call: TRBJ1-6; d_call: -; clone_size: -; cdr3_aa: CASSRQDSPLHF; cdr3_nt: TGTGCCAGCAGCCGACAAGATTCACCCCTCCACTTT
v_call: TRBV19; j_call: TRBJ2-1; d_call: TRBD1; clone_size: -; cdr3_aa: CASSILRTGTNEQFF; cdr3_nt: TGTGCCAGTAGTATCCTTAGGACAGGGACGAATGAGCAGTTCTTC
v_call: TRBV29-1; j_call: TRBJ1-1; d_call: -; clone_size: -; cdr3_aa: CSVVRNTEAFF; cdr3_nt: TGCAGCGTTGTTAGGAACACTGAAGCTTTCTTT
v_call: TRBV7-9; j_call: TRBJ2-7; d_call: TRBD1; clone_size: once; cdr3_aa: CASSLGWGQGAKQYF; cdr3_nt: TGTGCCAGCAGCTTAGGATGGGGACAGGGGGCAAAGCAGTACTTC
v_call: TRBV5-1; j_call: TRBJ1-1; d_call: -; clone_size: -; cdr3_aa: CASSEGRGGTEAFF; cdr3_nt: TGCGCCAGCAGCGAAGGTAGGGGTGGCACTGAAGCTTTCTTT
v_call: TRBV29-1; j_call: TRBJ2-6; d_call: -; clone_size: -; cdr3_aa: CSVGPQGSGANVLTF; cdr3_nt: TGCAGCGTTGGACCTCAGGGTTCTGGGGCCAACGTCCTGACTTTC
v_call: TRBV10-2; j_call: TRBJ2-1; d_call: TRBD2; clone_size: few; cdr3_aa: CASSESTSGGYNEQFF; cdr3_nt: TGCGCCAGCAGTGAGTCGACTAGCGGGGGGTACAATGAGCAGTTCTTC
v_call: TRBV29-1; j_call: TRBJ1-2; d_call: -; clone_size: -; cdr3_aa: CSVGVGAPDYGYTF; cdr3_nt: TGCAGCGTTGGGGTGGGGGCCCCTGACTATGGCTACACCTTC
v_call: TRBV27; j_call: TRBJ2-5; d_call: TRBD2; clone_size: -; cdr3_aa: CASRLTPSGSRETQYF; cdr3_nt: TGTGCCAGCAGACTAACGCCTAGCGGGAGCCGAGAGACCCAGTACTTC
v_call: TRBV6-1; j_call: TRBJ2-3; d_call: TRBD2; clone_size: -; cdr3_aa: CASSVLAGGADTQYF; cdr3_nt: TGTGCCAGCAGTGTACTAGCGGGAGGCGCAGATACGCAGTATTTT
v_call: TRBV5-1; j_call: TRBJ2-7; d_call: -; clone_size: -; cdr3_aa: CASRRDSSWEQYF; cdr3_nt: TGCGCCAGCAGGCGGGACAGCTCTTGGGAGCAGTACTTC
v_call: TRBV28; j_call: TRBJ2-3; d_call: TRBD2; clone_size: few; cdr3_aa: CASSLTSGTDTQYF; cdr3_nt: TGTGCCAGCAGTTTGACTAGCGGGACAGATACGCAGTATTTT